This TCR beta chain derives from a study of T cell responses to AZD1222 COVID-19 vaccine. Study conclusions and caveats: Vaccine-associated CD4 TCRs spanned spike, dominant at 160-218 and 743-854. Per reports, nearly half of all spike-specific TCRs target regions that are unmutated in variants. Most donors were white British, females outnumbered males, and clonal diversity was possibly underestimated. Baseline antibody screening turned up just six or seven seropositive AZD1222 recipients.

On this clone itself: The antigen is undetermined.

Germline V gene sequence: CDR1 SNHLY, CDR2 FYNNEI. Trimming took 6 bases from V and 7 from J; bases not matched to a gene: 17. The CDR3 runs to 18 residues. Profiling relied on immunoSEQ multiplex PCR, and the TCRdb table lists in-frame clones only, not all of them. The sample gives 150,000 to 200,000 clones, 85% to 95% of which show up once; about 2.8% is in the top ten. Sequencing was performed on peripheral blood, taken on day 0 of AZD1222 vaccination. The sequence derives from an adult in good health. V gene TRBV2 combines with J gene TRBJ1-6, with TRBD1 matching 8 bases. The CDR3 sequence is CASSPTGARTGPNSPLHF. CDR3 nucleotides: TGTGCCAGCAGCCCGACAGGGGCCAGAACGGGGCCCAATTCACCCCTCCACTTT. The full variable domain, with the rest looked up from reference TRBV2 and TRBJ1-6, is EPEVTQTPSHQVTQMGQEVILRCVPISNHLYFYWYRQILGQKVEFLVSFYNNEISEKSEIFDDQFSVERPDGSNFTLKIRSTKLEDSAMYFCASSPTGARTGPNSPLHFGNGTRLTVT.